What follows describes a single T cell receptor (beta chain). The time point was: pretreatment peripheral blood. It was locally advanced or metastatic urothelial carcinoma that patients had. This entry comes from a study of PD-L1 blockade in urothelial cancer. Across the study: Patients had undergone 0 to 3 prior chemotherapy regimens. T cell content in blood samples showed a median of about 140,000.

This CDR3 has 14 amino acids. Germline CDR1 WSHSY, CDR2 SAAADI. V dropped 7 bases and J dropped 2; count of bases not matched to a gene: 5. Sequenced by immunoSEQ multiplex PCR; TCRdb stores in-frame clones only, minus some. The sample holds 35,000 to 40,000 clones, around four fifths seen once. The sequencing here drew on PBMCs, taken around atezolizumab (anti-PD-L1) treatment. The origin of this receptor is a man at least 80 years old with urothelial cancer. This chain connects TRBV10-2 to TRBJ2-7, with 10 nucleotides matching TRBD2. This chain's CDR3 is CASTRAGGTYEQYF. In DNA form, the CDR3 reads TGCGCCAGCACCCGAGCGGGAGGGACCTACGAGCAGTACTTC.